A selection of T cell receptor beta chains follows, all from one sample in a study of cytomegalovirus exposure and HLA in healthy donors. TCRdb's copy holds only in-frame clones and misses some; the assay was immunoSEQ multiplex PCR. The sample lists fewer than 70,000 clones, 90% to 97% seen once, with about 0.96% in the top ten. The sequencing sample was made of PBMCs. These receptors were taken from a man in his late teens or twenties in good health and CMV-seronegative. Both conserved end residues are part of each CDR3. A D gene is named only where the DNA matches it firmly.

d_call v_call cdr3_aa
TRBD2 TRBV28 CASRRTSGRETQYF
TRBD2 TRBV19 CASSITSGKLNEQFF
. TRBV5-4 CASRQTSGSGNEQFF
TRBD1 TRBV9 CATSLGTGGSGELFF
. TRBV11-2 CASSFWGTGETQYF
. TRBV5-1 CASSYEGTYEQYF
. TRBV4-1 CASSDEEGTEAFF
. TRBV18 CASSPPSVLDTQYF
. TRBV19 CASSILGQANTEAFF
. TRBV9 CASSVATGSNEQYF
. TRBV21-1 CASSKGDEDNEQFF
. TRBV5-1 CASSLGVSGGNTIYF
TRBD1 TRBV25-1 CASSESTGTGGRETQYF
TRBD1 TRBV7-8 CASSEGTGTYEQYF
TRBD1 TRBV28 CASSLALGPGTGVLGYTF
TRBD2 TRBV28 CASTISGWYNEQFF
. TRBV5-1 CASSMVAGPNTGELFF
. TRBV4-2 CASSQDAGQRSGANVLTF
TRBD2 TRBV15 CATSSRGGPYYEQYF
TRBD2 TRBV11-2 CASSSGLAGQGEQFF
TRBD2 TRBV7-9 CASSEQTSVNEQFF
TRBD1 TRBV9 CASSPQGAAEETQYF
. TRBV6-5 CASSYSGAPPGAFF
. TRBV6-1 CATRQFGVYEQYF
. TRBV7-9 CASSLGLADNEQFF
TRBD2 TRBV28 CASSLDLAGGAYEQYF
. TRBV29-1 CSVDRSTPEQFF
TRBD2 TRBV28 CASSLTGGSYNEQFF
TRBD2 TRBV10-1 CASSELKSGRKETQYF
TRBD1 TRBV29-1 CSVATGTGSLGNEQFF
. TRBV7-9 CASSFDSNYGYTF
TRBD1 TRBV6-5 CASHTGTGHYGYTF
TRBD2 TRBV4-3 CASSQDLTGLAGGSEQFF
TRBD2 TRBV4-3 CASSPTSGLSTDTQYF
. TRBV9 CASSAFPNQPQHF
. TRBV6-5 CASSPVGGNTGELFF
TRBD2 TRBV7-2 CASSLEGTGGYFYEQYF
. TRBV10-3 CAISELSGYPPGELFF
TRBD2 TRBV28 CASSSGLAGVLDTQYF
. TRBV15 CATSRVKGWEYEQYF
. TRBV19 CASSWNRGQPQHF
TRBD2 TRBV5-6 CASSSTSGPLPPYEQYF
. TRBV7-9 CASSNFYEQYF
. TRBV5-6 CASSPGTSIGELFF
TRBD2 TRBV7-2 CASSLAAGVLYEQYF
. TRBV5-4 CASSFGSGDGKLFF
TRBD2 TRBV18 CASSPPKAGGINEQFF
. TRBV29-1 CSVVPRDTQYF
. TRBV28 CASSLVDSKFYEQYF
. TRBV19 CASSPRENTEAFF